A single sample is the source of the 5 T cell receptor beta chains below, sequenced in a study of CD8+CD57+ T cells in acquired aplastic anemia. Only patients with CD8+CD57+ cell expansion on flow cytometry were chosen for sequencing. TCR beta VDJ combinations and CDR3 sequences were profiled from genomic DNA. TCRdb reanalysed the reads using MiXCR and keeps one entry per CDR3 protein. Of about 180,000 distinct CDR3 sequences in the sample, roughly 50% are singletons; the top ten hold 10% to 15%. The material sequenced was sorted CD4+, CD8+, or CD8+CD57+ T cells (not recorded which) from PBMCs. The receptors shown here come from a human donor with aplastic anemia.

The chain couples TRBV12-5 to TRBJ1-3; no definite D call. Germline CDR1 and CDR2: LGHNT and FRNRAP. With 6 bases removed from V and 1 base from J, the gap between germline ends came to 10 bases. This CDR3 has 14 amino acids. In nucleotides, the CDR3 is TGTGCTAGTGGGCCGGGCGGTTCTGGAAACACCATATATTTT. This translates into CASGPGGSGNTIYF. Full variable domain (rest looked up from reference TRBV12-5 and TRBJ1-3): DARVTQTPRHKVTEMGQEVTMRCQPILGHNTVFWYRQTMMQGLELLAYFRNRAPLDDSGMPKDRFSAEMPDATLATLKIQPSEPRDSAVYFCASGPGGSGNTIYFGEGSWLTVV.

Only one count was recorded for this clonotype. The V gene is TRBV7-8, the J gene TRBJ2-7; D tentatively fits TRBD1 or TRBD2 (5 bases each). Between the trimmed V and J ends, which lost 5 bases and 1 base, there was a span of 9 bases. Germline-derived CDR1 and CDR2 are SGHVS and FQNEAQ. This CDR3 has 13 residues. CDR3 nucleotide sequence: TGTGCCAGCAGCCGGGACGGTTCCTACGAGCAGTACTTC. The encoded protein is CASSRDGSYEQYF.

As concerns this clonotype: This sequence may be a read error, since a much larger clone differs from it by one base. The chain links TRBV6-1 to TRBJ1-5; possible D gene TRBD1, 5 bases. The CDR3 runs 15 residues. In germline, CDR1 is MNHNS, CDR2 SASEGT. The V gene lost 8 bases and the J gene lost 2 bases, with 16 bases spanning the gap. The CDR3 spells CASGTITGGNQPQHF. CDR3 nucleotide sequence: TGTGCCAGCGGTACCATAACAGGAGGCAATCAGCCCCAGCATTTT.

The chain has TRBV7-9 and TRBJ1-3, with D perhaps matching TRBD1 (5 bases). Trimming left V 10 bases short and J 4 bases short, with 14 bases between. The CDR3 has 13 amino acids. Germline V gene data show CDR1 as SEHNR and CDR2 as FQNEAQ (reference sequence). This CDR3 reads CAINRQKGNTIYF. The CDR3 region has the DNA TGTGCCATTAACCGACAGAAGGGAAACACCATATATTTT.

This clonotype has ten or more counts. V is TRBV2 and J is TRBJ1-2, with D tentatively TRBD1 (6 bases). The CDR3 length is 14 residues. Trimming removed 1 base at V and 4 bases at J, with 10 bases between. Germline CDR1 reads SNHLY; CDR2 reads FYNNEI. For the CDR3, the DNA is TGTGCCAGCAGTGAAGAGGCAGGGGTCTATGGCTACACCTTC. Translating it yields CASSEEAGVYGYTF.